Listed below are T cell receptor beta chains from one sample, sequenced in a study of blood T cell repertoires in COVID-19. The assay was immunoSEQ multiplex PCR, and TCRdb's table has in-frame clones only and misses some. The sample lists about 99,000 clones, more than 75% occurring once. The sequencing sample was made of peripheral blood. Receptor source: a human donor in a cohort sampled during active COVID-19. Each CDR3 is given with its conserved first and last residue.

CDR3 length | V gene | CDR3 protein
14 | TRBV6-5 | CASSPGTGSYEQYF
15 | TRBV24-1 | CATSDQRQGGEKLFF
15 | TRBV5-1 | CASSLVGQVTDTQYF
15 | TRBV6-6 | CASTRQGVGSYEQYF
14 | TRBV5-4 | CASRGENRGGEQFF
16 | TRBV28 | CASRLAGGPNTDTQYF
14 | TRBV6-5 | CASSYTGLNYGYTF
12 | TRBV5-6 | CASSGGVNIQYF
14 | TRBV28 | CASSPHGTDYEQYF
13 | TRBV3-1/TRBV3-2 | CASRDRGNYGYTF
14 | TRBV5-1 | CASSRQDSSYEQYF
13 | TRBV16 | CASSQPGTYEQYF
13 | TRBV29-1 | CSAGRSSQETQYF
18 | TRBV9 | CASSVGGGDSFSTDTQYF
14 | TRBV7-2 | CASSLLAEGYEQYF
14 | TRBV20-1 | CSASRREGYNEQFF
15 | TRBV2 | CASSALWNSNYGYTF
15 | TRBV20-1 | CSASPGTSLPDTQYF
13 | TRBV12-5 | CASGTDRGTEQYF
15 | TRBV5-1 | CASSSSGGADNEQFF
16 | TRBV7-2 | CASSLTPLLGGSTQYF
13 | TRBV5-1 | CASSWGTGGHQYF
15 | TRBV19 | CASKSHGGNGQPQHF
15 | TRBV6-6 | CASSLTGAFNEKLFF
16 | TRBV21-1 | CASSTRTGTLNSPLHF
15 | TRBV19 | CASSRPGDPRLAQHF
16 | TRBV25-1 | CASSGYEGSGNQPQHF
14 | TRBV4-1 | CASSQDTGYNEQFF
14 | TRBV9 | CASSRDGWNTEAFF
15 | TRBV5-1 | CASSEPLAGTYEQYF
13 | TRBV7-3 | CASSLTGTSGYTF
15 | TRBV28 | CASSLYASGQETQYF
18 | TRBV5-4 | CASSLIYGGDTGNYGYTF
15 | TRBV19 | CASSPPPLWGQPQHF
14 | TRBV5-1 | CASSPTGGQYGYTF
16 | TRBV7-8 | CASSLAGGADNQPQHF
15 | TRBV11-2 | CASSQGRGNYNEQFF
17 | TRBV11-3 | CASSLSGQANSYNEQFF
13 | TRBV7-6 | CASSLDPGNEQFF
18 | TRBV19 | CASSTGGGASSYNSPLHF
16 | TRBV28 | CASSSLAESSYNEQFF
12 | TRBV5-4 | CASSPGFEGYTF
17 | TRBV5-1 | CASSVSPGQGAVGELFF
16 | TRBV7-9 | CASSLGDRVGNYGYTF
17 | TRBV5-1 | CASSLRPGGTRIDEQFF
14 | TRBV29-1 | CSAGQGYSGNTIYF
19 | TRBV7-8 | CASSLVGSGGSEPYNEQFF
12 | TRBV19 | CASLGTNYEQYF
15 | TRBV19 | CASSINSGEGQPQHF
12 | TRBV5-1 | CASSFRYNEQFF
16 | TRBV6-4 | CASRASRTSCSYEQYF
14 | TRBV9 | CASSVAGGGETQYF